This passage covers 13 T cell receptor beta chains from one sample sequenced in a study of human T cells and chemical hapten exposure. TCRdb reanalysed the RACE reads using MiXCR and keeps one entry per CDR3 protein. This sample yields approximately 400,000 distinct CDR3 sequences, of which more than 4.5% are seen a single time; about 2.1% belongs to the top ten. The time point denotes: patch test 1, 2 weeks after DPC sensitization. As to treatment: therapeutic diphenylcyclopropenone sensitization with weekly scalp DPC. The sequencing used whole blood, collected in connection with sensitization to the hapten diphenylcyclopropenone (DPC). Every receptor here comes from a woman aged 45-60 years with alopecia areata. Some clones in this sample may be carry-over from other donors' samples.

V and J are TRBV19 and TRBJ2-1; the match to TRBD2 covers 10 bases. The CDR3 extends over 15 amino acids. Germline V gene data show CDR1 as LNHDA and CDR2 as SQIVND (reference sequence). Unmatched junction bases numbered 5, after V lost 3 bases and J lost 6 bases. CDR3 sequence (DNA): TGTGCCAGTAGTATGGTAACTAGCGGGGTCAATGAGCAGTTCTTC. Translating it yields CASSMVTSGVNEQFF.

This clonotype has a count of ten or more. The chain recombines TRBV20-1 with TRBJ2-3; TRBD2 matches 8 bases. CDR3 length: 14 amino acids. Trimming took 4 bases from V and 1 from J; bases not matched to a gene: 4. Germline V gene lookup returns CDR1 DFQATT and CDR2 SNEGSKA (reference sequence). The chain's CDR3 is CSATERGRTDTQYF. The CDR3 DNA sequence: TGCAGTGCTACCGAGCGGGGGCGCACAGATACGCAGTATTTT.

There are many counts of this clonotype. The chain joins TRBV5-1 to TRBJ2-3, with 7 bases identical to TRBD2. V lost 0 bases and J lost 1; bases outside the gene matches: 8. The CDR3 runs 17 residues. Germline V gives CDR1 SGHRS, CDR2 YFSETQ. The CDR3 loop reads CASSLEPPGGGTDTQYF. The CDR3 nucleotides are TGCGCCAGCAGCTTGGAGCCCCCGGGGGGTGGCACAGATACGCAGTATTTT.

CDR3 DNA sequence: TGCAGTGCTACCGGGACTGGGAGATACTACGAGCAGTACTTC. It codes for CSATGTGRYYEQYF. The chain is built from TRBV20-1 and TRBJ2-7, with a weak D call TRBD2 (6 bases). Deletions cut 4 bases from V and 3 bases from J, with 16 bases between. This CDR3 comprises 14 residues. From germline, CDR1 is DFQATT and CDR2 SNEGSKA (reference sequence).

This clonotype was observed a few times. The J gene is TRBJ2-3, the V gene TRBV14; 8 nucleotides line up with TRBD2. CDR3 length equals 16 residues. After removal of 0 bases from V and 4 bases from J, the junction contained 6 bases not matched to a gene. CDR1 and CDR2 (germline): SGHDN, FVKESK. CDR3 loop: CASSQDFSGKSDTQYF. For the CDR3, the DNA is TGTGCCAGCAGCCAAGATTTTAGCGGGAAATCAGATACGCAGTATTTT.

This clonotype has ten or more counts. This chain connects TRBV7-2 to TRBJ1-6; unclear D gene. Germline loops: CDR1 SGHTA, CDR2 FQGNSA. The CDR3 covers 15 residues. Trimming took 2 bases from V and 6 from J, leaving 11 bases between them. CDR3 amino acids: CASSLKLGPNSPLHF. The CDR3 DNA reads as TGTGCCAGCAGCTTAAAATTAGGACCTAATTCACCCCTCCACTTT.

This clonotype appeared many times. At one boundary the junction diverges from the germline segment, which might be a read error. This chain connects TRBV5-1 to TRBJ2-7; the D gene could be TRBD1 or TRBD2 (6 bases each). The CDR3 loop spans 14 amino acids. Germline CDR1 reads SGHRS; CDR2 reads YFSETQ. CDR3 nucleotides: TGCGCCAGCAGCAGCTACAGGGACTCCGACGAGCAGTACTTC. This gives the protein CASSSYRDSDEQYF. The full variable domain, rest sourced from reference TRBV5-1 and TRBJ2-7, is KAGVTQTPRYLIKTRGQQVTLSCSPISGHRSVSWYQQTPGQGLQFLFEYFSETQRNKGNFPGRFSGRQFSNSRSEMNVSTLELGDSALYLCASSSYRDSDEQYFGPGTRLTVT.

The chain combines TRBV6-6 with TRBJ1-1; perhaps TRBD1 as D (6 bases). V lost 4 bases and J lost 1, with 13 bases in between. The CDR3 spans 15 residues. The germline CDR1 and CDR2 sequences are MNHNY and SVGAGI (reference sequence). CDR3 residues: CASSSSQDRNTEAFF. In DNA form, the CDR3 reads TGTGCCAGCAGTTCGTCGCAGGACAGGAACACTGAAGCTTTCTTT.

In this sample, this clonotype turned up many times. This chain joins TRBV4-3 and TRBJ2-5; TRBD2 might be the D (5 bases). Germline assignment: CDR1 LGHNA and CDR2 YSLEER. The CDR3 has 15 residues. V lost 0 bases and J 5 bases, leaving 13 bases between the germline ends. The CDR3: CASSQEILPGETQYF. CDR3 in DNA: TGCGCCAGCAGCCAAGAAATCCTACCGGGGGAGACCCAGTACTTC.

This clonotype was recorded at least ten times. The chain has TRBV9 and TRBJ2-1; TRBD2 matches 9 bases. This CDR3 has 17 amino acids. Germline lookup yields CDR1 SGDLS and CDR2 YYNGEE. Unmatched junction bases numbered 11, after V lost 0 bases and J lost 7 bases. CDR3 DNA sequence: TGTGCCAGCAGCGTAGATCCCCCTAGCGGGATTGGGAATGAGCAGTTCTTC. It encodes CASSVDPPSGIGNEQFF.

The V call is TRBV29-1, the J call TRBJ2-2, with TRBD1 matching over 7 bases. Germline V gene sequence: CDR1 SQVTM, CDR2 ANQGSEA. V shed 7 bases, J shed 1 base, and the junction held 9 bases outside the gene matches. The length of the CDR3 is 15 residues. The CDR3 loop reads CSALGGQLNTGELFF. CDR3 bases: TGCAGCGCTCTAGGGGGACAGTTGAACACCGGGGAGCTGTTTTTT.

A few counts support this clonotype. This chain uses TRBV5-6 with TRBJ2-6; D is perhaps TRBD2 (6 bases). The germline V and J ends were trimmed by 4 bases and 0 bases, with 23 bases remaining between them. Germline V gene lookup returns CDR1 SGHDT and CDR2 YYEEEE. The CDR3 covers 20 residues. The CDR3 region is CASSVSSRTTYHSGANVLTF. For the CDR3, the DNA is TGTGCCAGCAGCGTGAGCTCCCGGACTACATATCACTCTGGGGCCAACGTCCTGACTTTC.

The chain uses TRBV12-3 or TRBV12-4 and TRBJ2-1; TRBD1 aligns across 10 bases. The CDR3 has 16 residues. The V and J ends lost 6 bases and 9 bases, in that order; junction bases with no gene match: 14. The CDR3 DNA follows: TGTGCCAGCAGCTTTGGGGCCGGGACAGGGGTTGGTGAGCAGTTCTTC. It is translated as CASSFGAGTGVGEQFF.